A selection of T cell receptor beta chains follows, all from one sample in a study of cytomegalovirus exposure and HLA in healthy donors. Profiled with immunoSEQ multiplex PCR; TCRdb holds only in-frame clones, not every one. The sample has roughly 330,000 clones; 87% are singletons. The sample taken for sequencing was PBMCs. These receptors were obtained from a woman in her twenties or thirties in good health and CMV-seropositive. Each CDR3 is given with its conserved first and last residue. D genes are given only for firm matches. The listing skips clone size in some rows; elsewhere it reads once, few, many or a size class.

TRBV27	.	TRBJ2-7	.	CASSTRDDYEQYF	TGTGCCAGCAGTACCCGGGACGACTACGAGCAGTACTTC
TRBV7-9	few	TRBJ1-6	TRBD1	CASSSDRENSPLHF	TGTGCCAGCAGCTCCGACAGGGAAAATTCACCCCTCCACTTT
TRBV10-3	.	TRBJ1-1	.	CAISGAGRSSNTEAFF	TGTGCCATCAGTGGGGCGGGACGTTCGTCGAACACTGAAGCTTTCTTT
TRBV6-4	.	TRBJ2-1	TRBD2	CASSRTSGYNEQFF	TGTGCCAGCAGTCGGACTAGCGGCTACAATGAGCAGTTCTTC
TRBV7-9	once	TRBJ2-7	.	CASSLAGVRAHEQYF	TGTGCCAGCAGCCTCGCCGGGGTCCGGGCCCACGAGCAGTACTTC
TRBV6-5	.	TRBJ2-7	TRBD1	CASTGQADIEQYF	TGTGCCAGCACGGGACAGGCGGACATCGAGCAGTACTTC
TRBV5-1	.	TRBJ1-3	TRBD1	CASSGTGIDSGNTIYF	TGCGCCAGCAGCGGGACAGGGATTGACTCTGGAAACACCATATATTTT
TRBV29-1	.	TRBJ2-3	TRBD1	CSVFAPQGAGADTQYF	TGCAGCGTTTTCGCGCCTCAGGGGGCCGGCGCAGATACGCAGTATTTT
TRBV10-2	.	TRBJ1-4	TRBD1	CASGGQGITPTNEKLFF	TGCGCCAGCGGAGGACAGGGGATAACGCCAACTAATGAAAAACTGTTTTTT
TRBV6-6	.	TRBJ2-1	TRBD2	CASSELAGGNNEQFF	TGTGCCAGCAGCGAACTAGCGGGAGGGAACAATGAGCAGTTCTTC
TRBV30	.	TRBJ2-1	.	CAWSGQDNEQFF	TGTGCCTGGAGTGGGCAGGACAATGAGCAGTTCTTC
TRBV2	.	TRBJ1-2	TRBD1	CASGDRDQYGYTF	TGTGCCAGCGGGGACAGGGATCAATATGGCTACACCTTC
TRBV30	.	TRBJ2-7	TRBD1	CAWTGGSGYEQYF	TGTGCCTGGACAGGGGGTTCGGGCTACGAGCAGTACTTC
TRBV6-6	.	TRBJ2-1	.	CASSYPGSSYNEQFF	TGTGCCAGCAGTTACCCCGGGAGCTCCTACAATGAGCAGTTCTTC
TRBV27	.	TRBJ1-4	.	CASSLTGPNEKLFF	TGTGCCAGCAGTTTAACGGGACCTAATGAAAAACTGTTTTTT
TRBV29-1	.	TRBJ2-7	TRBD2	CSVFSGGSYEQYF	TGCAGCGTTTTTAGCGGGGGGTCCTACGAGCAGTACTTC
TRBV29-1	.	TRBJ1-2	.	CSVEGLPNYGYTF	TGCAGCGTTGAAGGCCTACCAAACTATGGCTACACCTTC
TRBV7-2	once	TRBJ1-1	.	CASSQATEAFF	TGTGCCAGCAGCCAAGCTACTGAAGCTTTCTTT
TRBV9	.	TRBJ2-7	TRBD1	CASSGPGQGPSEQYF	TGTGCCAGCAGCGGGCCGGGACAGGGACCTAGCGAGCAGTACTTC
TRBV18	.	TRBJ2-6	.	CASSAVRGAGANVLTF	TGTGCCAGCTCGGCCGTACGTGGGGCTGGGGCCAACGTCCTGACTTTC
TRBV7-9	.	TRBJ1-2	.	CASSSTQHGYGYTF	TGTGCCAGCAGCTCGACCCAACATGGATATGGCTACACCTTC
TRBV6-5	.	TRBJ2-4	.	CASSSRNIQYF	TGTGCCAGCAGTTCCCGAAACATTCAGTACTTC
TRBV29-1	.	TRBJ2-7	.	CSVEIMRGSYEQYF	TGCAGCGTTGAAATTATGAGGGGGTCCTACGAGCAGTACTTC
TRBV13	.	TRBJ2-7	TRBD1	CASSFGSETGSHEQYF	TGTGCCAGCAGCTTTGGTTCCGAGACAGGGTCCCACGAGCAGTACTTC
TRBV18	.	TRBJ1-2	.	CASSPPGGPSGGYTF	TGTGCCAGCTCACCACCGGGGGGCCCCAGTGGAGGCTACACCTTC
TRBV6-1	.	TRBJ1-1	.	CASSEGGITEAFF	TGTGCCAGCAGTGAAGGGGGCATCACTGAAGCTTTCTTT
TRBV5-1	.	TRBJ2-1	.	CASSSSPDSGSYNEQFF	TGCGCCAGCAGCTCTTCCCCGGACTCGGGCTCCTACAATGAGCAGTTCTTC
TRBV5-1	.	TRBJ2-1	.	CASSSDRPIFF	TGCGCCAGCAGCTCCGACAGGCCCATCTTCTTC
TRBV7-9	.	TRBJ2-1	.	CASSLYSYEQFF	TGTGCCAGCAGCCTCTACAGCTATGAGCAGTTCTTC
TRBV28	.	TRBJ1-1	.	CASSLDSLNTEAFF	TGTGCCAGCAGTCTCGACAGCTTGAACACTGAAGCTTTCTTT
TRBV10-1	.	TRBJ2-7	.	CASSEVPYEQYF	TGCGCCAGCAGTGAGGTTCCGTACGAGCAGTACTTC
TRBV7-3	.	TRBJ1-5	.	CASSIQAYSNQPQHF	TGTGCCAGCAGCATACAGGCATATAGCAATCAGCCCCAGCATTTT
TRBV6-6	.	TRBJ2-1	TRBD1	CATLDRVDEQFF	TGTGCCACCTTGGACAGGGTCGATGAGCAGTTCTTC
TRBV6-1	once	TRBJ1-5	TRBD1	CASGLRGPFEPQHF	TGTGCCAGCGGTTTAAGGGGGCCGTTTGAGCCCCAGCATTTT